This T cell receptor (beta chain) was sequenced in a study of beta chain features in type 1 diabetes. This clone has a handful of counts. Its specificity is unknown. Cells sorted by CD45RO/CCR7/CD25/CD127/CD95/CD27 comprised CD4+ naive, central memory, regulatory and stem cell-like memory cells. Study-wide results and caveats: PCR might pick shorter templates more often, in the same way for patients and controls. A greater similarity of naive, central memory and Treg TCRB repertoires was seen among patients than among healthy donors.

TCRB transcripts that were expressed got sequenced, as all of the isolated RNA had been reverse transcribed. Naive, central memory and regulatory T cell samples came to a mean of approximately 3.6 million reads. Sequencing used immunoSEQ multiplex PCR; TCRdb keeps in-frame clones, though not all of them. The sample holds hundreds of thousands of clones; 8% are singletons and the top ten take under 0.5%. The source of this sequence is a woman aged 18-35 years in good health. What was sequenced was central memory CD4+ T cells from blood.

CDR3 DNA: TGTGCCAGTAGCCGGGACAGGAAAGAGACCCAGTACTTC. Its translation is CASSRDRKETQYF. The chain joins TRBV19 to TRBJ2-5; 8 bases line up with TRBD1. Germline values: CDR1 LNHDA, CDR2 SQIVND (reference sequence). CDR3 length: 13 residues. V was clipped by 6 bases and J by 3 bases; unmatched bases: 3.